This T cell receptor beta chain is from a study of shared clonotypes between healthy human individuals. As handled by the study authors: Junction-only sequences produced by ImmunoSEQ had no quality scores, so filtering differed. TCRdb's copy holds only in-frame clones and misses some; the assay was immunoSEQ multiplex PCR. D and trimming were read from the DNA, whereas the V and J calls and clone size are those reported in that table. The table lists approximately 470,000 clones, approximately 80% of them singletons, with around 12% in the top ten. Germline V gene data show CDR1 as SNHLY and CDR2 as FYNNEI. V lost 6 bases and J 2 bases, leaving 13 bases between the germline ends. There are 14 residues in the CDR3.

The sequence came from a woman in her 40s in good health. Some clones in this sample may be carry-over from other donors' samples. The sequencing input was PBMCs. The rearrangement uses TRBV2 and TRBJ1-2; D is unresolved. CDR3 nucleotide sequence: TGTGCCAGCAGCCCCCGGACGGAGAACTATGGCTACACCTTC. The encoded protein is CASSPRTENYGYTF.